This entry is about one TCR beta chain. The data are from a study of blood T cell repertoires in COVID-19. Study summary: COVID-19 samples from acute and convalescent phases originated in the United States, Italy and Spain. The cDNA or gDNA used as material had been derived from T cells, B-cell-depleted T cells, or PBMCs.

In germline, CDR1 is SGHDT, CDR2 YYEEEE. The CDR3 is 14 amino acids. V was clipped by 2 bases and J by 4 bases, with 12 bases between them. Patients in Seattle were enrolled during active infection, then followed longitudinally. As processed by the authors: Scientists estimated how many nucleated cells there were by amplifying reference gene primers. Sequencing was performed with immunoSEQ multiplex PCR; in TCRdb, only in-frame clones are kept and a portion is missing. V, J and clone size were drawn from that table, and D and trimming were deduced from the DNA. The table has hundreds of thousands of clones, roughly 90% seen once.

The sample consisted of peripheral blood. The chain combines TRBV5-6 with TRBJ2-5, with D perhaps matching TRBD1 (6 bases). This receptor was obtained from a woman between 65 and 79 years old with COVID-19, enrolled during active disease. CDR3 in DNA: TGTGCCAGCAGCTTTTTTTCAGGGGTAGAGACCCAGTACTTC. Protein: CASSFFSGVETQYF.